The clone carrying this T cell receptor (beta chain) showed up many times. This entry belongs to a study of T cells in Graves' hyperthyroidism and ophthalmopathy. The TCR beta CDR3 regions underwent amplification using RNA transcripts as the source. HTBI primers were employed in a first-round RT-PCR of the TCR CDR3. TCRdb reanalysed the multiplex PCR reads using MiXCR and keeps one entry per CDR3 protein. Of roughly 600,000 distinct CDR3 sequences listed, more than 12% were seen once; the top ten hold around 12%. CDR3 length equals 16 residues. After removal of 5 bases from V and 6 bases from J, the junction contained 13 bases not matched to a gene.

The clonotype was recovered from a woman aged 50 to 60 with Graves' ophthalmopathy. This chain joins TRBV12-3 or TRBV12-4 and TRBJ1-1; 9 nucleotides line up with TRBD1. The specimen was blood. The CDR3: CASSAPGQGLFAEAFF. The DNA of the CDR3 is TGTGCCAGCAGTGCCCCGGGACAGGGTCTATTTGCTGAAGCTTTCTTT.